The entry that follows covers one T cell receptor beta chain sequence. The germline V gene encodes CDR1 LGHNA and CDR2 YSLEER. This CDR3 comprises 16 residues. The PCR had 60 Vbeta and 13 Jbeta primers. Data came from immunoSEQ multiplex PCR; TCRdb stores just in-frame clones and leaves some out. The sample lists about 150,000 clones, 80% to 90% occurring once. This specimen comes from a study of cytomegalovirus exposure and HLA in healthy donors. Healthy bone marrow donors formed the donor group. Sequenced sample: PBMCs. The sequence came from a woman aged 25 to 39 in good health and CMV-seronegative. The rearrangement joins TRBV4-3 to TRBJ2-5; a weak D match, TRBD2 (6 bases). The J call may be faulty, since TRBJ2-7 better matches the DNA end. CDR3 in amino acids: CASSQDYGTGSYEQYF. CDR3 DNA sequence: TGCGCCAGCAGCCAAGATTACGGGACTGGTTCCTACGAGCAGTACTTC.